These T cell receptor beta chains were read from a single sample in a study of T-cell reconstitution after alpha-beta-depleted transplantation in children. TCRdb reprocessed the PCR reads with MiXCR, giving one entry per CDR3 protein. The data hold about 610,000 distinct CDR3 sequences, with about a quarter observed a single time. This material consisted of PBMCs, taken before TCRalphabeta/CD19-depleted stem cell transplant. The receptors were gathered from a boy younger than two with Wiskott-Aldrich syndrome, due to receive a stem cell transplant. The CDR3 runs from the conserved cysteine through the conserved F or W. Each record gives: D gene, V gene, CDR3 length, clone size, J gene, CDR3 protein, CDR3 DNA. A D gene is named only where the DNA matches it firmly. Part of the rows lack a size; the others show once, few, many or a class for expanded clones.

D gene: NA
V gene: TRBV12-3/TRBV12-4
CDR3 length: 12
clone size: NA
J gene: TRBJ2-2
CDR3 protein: CASSSFFRELFF
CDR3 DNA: TGTGCCAGCAGCTCTTTCTTCCGGGAGCTGTTTTTT

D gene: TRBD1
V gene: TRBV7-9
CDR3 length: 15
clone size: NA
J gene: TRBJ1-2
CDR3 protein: CASSLHQGAPTGYTF
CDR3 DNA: TGTGCCAGCAGCCTCCATCAGGGGGCGCCTACCGGCTACACCTTC

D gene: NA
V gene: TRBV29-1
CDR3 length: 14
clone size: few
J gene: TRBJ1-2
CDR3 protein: CSVEFAGGAYGYTF
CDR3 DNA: TGCAGCGTTGAATTCGCGGGAGGGGCCTATGGCTACACCTTC

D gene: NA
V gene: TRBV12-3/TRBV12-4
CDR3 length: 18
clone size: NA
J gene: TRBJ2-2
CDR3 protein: CASSLDSLVWRDTGELFF
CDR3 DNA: TGTGCCAGCAGTTTGGATTCTCTGGTTTGGCGAGACACCGGGGAGCTGTTTTTT

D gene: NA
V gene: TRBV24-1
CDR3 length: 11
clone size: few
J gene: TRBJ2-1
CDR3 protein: CATSEENEQFF
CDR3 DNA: TGTGCCACCAGTGAGGAAAATGAGCAGTTCTTC

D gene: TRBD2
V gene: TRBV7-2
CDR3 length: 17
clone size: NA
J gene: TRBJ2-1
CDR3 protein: CASSLNSPLADYNEQFF
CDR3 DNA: TGTGCCAGCAGCTTAAATTCCCCGCTAGCGGACTACAATGAGCAGTTCTTC

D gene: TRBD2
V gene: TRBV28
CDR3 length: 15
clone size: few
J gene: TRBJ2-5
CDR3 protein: CASSPREGARETQYF
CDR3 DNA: TGTGCCAGCAGCCCACGGGAGGGCGCAAGAGAGACCCAGTACTTC

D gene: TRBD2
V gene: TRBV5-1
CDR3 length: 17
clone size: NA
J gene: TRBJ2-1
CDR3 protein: CASSWGLAGEAYNEQFF
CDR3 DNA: TGCGCCAGCAGCTGGGGACTAGCGGGGGAAGCGTACAATGAGCAGTTCTTC

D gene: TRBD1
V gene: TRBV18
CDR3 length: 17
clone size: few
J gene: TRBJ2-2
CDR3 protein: CASSPPTGDANTGELFF
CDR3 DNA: TGTGCCAGCTCACCACCAACAGGGGACGCGAACACCGGGGAGCTGTTTTTT

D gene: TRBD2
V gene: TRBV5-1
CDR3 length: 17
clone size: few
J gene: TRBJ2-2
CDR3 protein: CASSGSTGTSGTGELFF
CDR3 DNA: TGCGCCAGCAGCGGCTCAACCGGGACTAGCGGGACCGGGGAGCTGTTTTTT

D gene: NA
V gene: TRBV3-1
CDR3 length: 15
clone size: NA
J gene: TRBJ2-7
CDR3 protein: CASSHPGRSSYEQYF
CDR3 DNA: TGTGCCAGCAGCCACCCGGGACGGAGCTCCTACGAGCAGTACTTC

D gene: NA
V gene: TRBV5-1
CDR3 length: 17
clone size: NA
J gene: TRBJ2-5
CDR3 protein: CASSLGLQGPTQETQYF
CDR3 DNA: TGCGCCAGCAGCTTGGGTTTGCAGGGCCCAACCCAAGAGACCCAGTACTTC

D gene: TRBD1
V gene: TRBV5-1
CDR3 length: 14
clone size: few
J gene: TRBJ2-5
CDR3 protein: CASTFRTGQDTQYF
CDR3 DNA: TGCGCCAGCACCTTTCGGACAGGCCAGGACACCCAGTACTTC

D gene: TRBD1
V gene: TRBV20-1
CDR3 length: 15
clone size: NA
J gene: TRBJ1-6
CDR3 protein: CSARADRGQDSPLHF
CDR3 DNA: TGCAGTGCTAGGGCCGACAGGGGGCAAGATTCACCCCTCCACTTT

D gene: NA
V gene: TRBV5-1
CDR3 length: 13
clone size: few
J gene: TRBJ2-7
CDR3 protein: CASSFARPYEQYF
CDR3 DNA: TGCGCCAGCAGCTTTGCACGTCCCTACGAGCAGTACTTC

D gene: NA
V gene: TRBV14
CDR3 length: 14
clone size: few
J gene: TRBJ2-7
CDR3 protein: CASSQVGAGPREYF
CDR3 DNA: TGTGCCAGCAGCCAAGTCGGGGCAGGGCCGAGGGAGTACTTC

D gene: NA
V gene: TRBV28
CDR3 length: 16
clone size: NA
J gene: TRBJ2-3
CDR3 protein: CASSFQIADPGYTQYF
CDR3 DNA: TGTGCCAGCAGTTTTCAAATAGCGGACCCCGGGTATACGCAGTATTTT

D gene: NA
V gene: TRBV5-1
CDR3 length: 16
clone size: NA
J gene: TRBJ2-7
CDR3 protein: CASRTGLTIALYEQYF
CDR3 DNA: TGCGCCAGCCGAACCGGATTGACTATCGCCTTGTACGAGCAGTACTTC

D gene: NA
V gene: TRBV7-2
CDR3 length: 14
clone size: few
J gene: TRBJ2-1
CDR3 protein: CASSLEWAYNEQFF
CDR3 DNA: TGTGCCAGCAGCCTTGAATGGGCGTACAATGAGCAGTTCTTC

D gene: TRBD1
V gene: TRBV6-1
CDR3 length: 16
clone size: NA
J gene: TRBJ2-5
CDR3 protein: CASSQPGTGVIQTQYF
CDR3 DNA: TGTGCCAGCAGCCAGCCAGGGACAGGGGTGATACAGACCCAGTACTTC

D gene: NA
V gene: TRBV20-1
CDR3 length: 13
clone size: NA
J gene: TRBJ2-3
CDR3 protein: CSARERRTDTQYF
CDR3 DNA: TGCAGTGCTAGAGAGCGGCGGACAGATACGCAGTATTTT

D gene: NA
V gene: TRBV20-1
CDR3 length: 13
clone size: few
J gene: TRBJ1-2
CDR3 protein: CSASLTGNYGYTF
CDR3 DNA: TGCAGTGCTAGTTTAACGGGCAACTATGGCTACACCTTC

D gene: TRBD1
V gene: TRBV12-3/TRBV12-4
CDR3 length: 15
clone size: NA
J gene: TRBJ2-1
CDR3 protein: CASSLVSGGQNEQFF
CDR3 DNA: TGTGCCAGCAGTTTGGTGTCAGGGGGTCAGAATGAGCAGTTCTTC

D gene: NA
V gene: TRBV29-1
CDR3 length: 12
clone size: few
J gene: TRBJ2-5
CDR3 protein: CSLLRDSETQYF
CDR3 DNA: TGCAGCTTACTCCGGGACTCAGAGACCCAGTACTTC

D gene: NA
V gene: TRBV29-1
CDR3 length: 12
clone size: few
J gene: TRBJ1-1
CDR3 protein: CSVELTALGAFF
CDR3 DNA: TGCAGCGTTGAATTAACGGCCCTCGGGGCTTTCTTT

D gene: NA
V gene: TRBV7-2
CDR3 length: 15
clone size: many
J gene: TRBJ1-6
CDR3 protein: CASSLRTLRGSPLHF
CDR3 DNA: TGTGCCAGCAGCTTACGGACGCTTAGGGGTTCACCCCTCCACTTT

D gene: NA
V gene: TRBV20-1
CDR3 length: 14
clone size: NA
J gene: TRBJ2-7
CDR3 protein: CSASPLSWRSEQYF
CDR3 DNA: TGCAGTGCTAGCCCTTTGAGCTGGAGAAGCGAGCAGTACTTC

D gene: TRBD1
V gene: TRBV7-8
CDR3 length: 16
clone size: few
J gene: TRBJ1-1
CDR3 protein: CASSWLPGQGNTEAFF
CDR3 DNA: TGTGCCAGCAGTTGGCTACCGGGACAGGGGAACACTGAAGCTTTCTTT

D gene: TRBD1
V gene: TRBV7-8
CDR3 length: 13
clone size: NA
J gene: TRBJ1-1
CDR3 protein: CASSMTGGTEAFF
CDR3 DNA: TGTGCCAGCAGCATGACAGGGGGCACTGAAGCTTTCTTT

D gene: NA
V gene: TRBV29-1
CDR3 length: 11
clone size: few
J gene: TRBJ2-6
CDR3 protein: CSVRGANVLTF
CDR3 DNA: TGCAGCGTTCGTGGGGCCAACGTCCTGACTTTC

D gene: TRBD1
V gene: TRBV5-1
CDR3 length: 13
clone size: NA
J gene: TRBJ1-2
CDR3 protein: CASSRDSFGGYTF
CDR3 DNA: TGCGCCAGCAGCCGGGACAGCTTCGGTGGCTACACCTTC

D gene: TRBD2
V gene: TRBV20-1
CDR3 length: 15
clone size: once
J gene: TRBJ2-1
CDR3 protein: CRPGLAGERFNEQFF
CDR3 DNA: TGCAGGCCGGGACTAGCGGGAGAAAGGTTCAATGAGCAGTTCTTC

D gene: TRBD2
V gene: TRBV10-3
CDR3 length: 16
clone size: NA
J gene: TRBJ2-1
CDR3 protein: CAISSLGGGRMNEQFF
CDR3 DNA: TGTGCCATCAGTTCCCTCGGGGGAGGGCGGATGAATGAGCAGTTCTTC

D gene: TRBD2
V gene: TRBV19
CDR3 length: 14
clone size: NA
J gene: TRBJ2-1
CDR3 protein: CASSASGSIDEQFF
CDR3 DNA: TGTGCCAGTAGTGCTAGCGGGAGTATTGATGAGCAGTTCTTC

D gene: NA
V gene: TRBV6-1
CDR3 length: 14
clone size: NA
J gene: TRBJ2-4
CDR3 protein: CASSEVLFRYIQYF
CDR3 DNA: TGTGCCAGCAGTGAAGTACTATTCAGGTACATTCAGTACTTC

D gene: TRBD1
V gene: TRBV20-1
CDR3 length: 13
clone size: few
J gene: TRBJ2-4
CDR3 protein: CSGMGQGQNIQYF
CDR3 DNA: TGCAGTGGGATGGGACAGGGCCAAAACATTCAGTACTTC

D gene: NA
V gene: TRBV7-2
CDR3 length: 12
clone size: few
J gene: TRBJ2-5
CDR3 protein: CASRLRQETQYF
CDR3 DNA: TGTGCCAGCCGACTTCGACAAGAGACCCAGTACTTC

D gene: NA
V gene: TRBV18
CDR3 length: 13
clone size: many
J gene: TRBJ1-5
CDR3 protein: CASSPGPNQPQHF
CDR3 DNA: TGTGCCAGCTCACCGGGTCCCAATCAGCCCCAGCATTTT